These 17 T cell receptor beta chains were sequenced from one sample in a study of circulating tumor DNA in untreated peripheral T-cell lymphoma. Libraries were prepared by immunoSEQ multiplex PCR; TCRdb keeps only in-frame clonotypes and omits some of them. The table shows about 6,600 clones, with roughly 77% occurring only once. Sequenced: tumor tissue. All receptors derive from a human donor with peripheral T-cell lymphoma.

This rearrangement joins TRBV10-2 to TRBJ1-1; D gene unclear. Trimming pared 8 bases from V and 0 bases from J, leaving 10 bases between. The germline V gene has CDR1 WSHSY and CDR2 SAAADI. This CDR3 is 13 amino acids long. As DNA, the CDR3 is TGCGCCAGCTCAGTGCAGGTGAACACTGAAGCTTTCTTT. Encoded protein: CASSVQVNTEAFF.

This chain uses TRBV5-1 with TRBJ1-2; 7 bases line up with TRBD1. J gave up 2 bases and V 8 bases, and 12 bases lay outside the gene matches. CDR1 and CDR2 (germline): SGHRS, YFSETQ. This CDR3 spans 15 amino acids. The CDR3 spells CASSITTGMNYGYTF. CDR3 nucleotide sequence: TGCGCCAGTAGCATAACGACAGGGATGAACTATGGCTACACCTTC.

The chain recombines TRBV27 with TRBJ2-7; tentatively, D is TRBD1 or TRBD2 (6 bases each). Germline lookup yields CDR1 MNHEY and CDR2 SMNVEV (reference sequence). V was cut by 3 bases and J by 0 bases, with 18 bases left in between. CDR3 length equals 17 residues. CDR3 loop: CASSFRQEGVGSYEQYF. In DNA form, the CDR3 reads TGTGCCAGCAGTTTTCGGCAGGAGGGGGTCGGCTCCTACGAGCAGTACTTC.

The chain carries TRBV19 and TRBJ1-1, with a tentative D call TRBD1 (5 bases). V dropped 3 bases and J dropped 5 bases, with 10 bases sitting between them. The CDR3 is made up of 13 amino acids. Germline CDR1 LNHDA, CDR2 SQIVND (reference sequence). CDR3 in amino acids: CASSITAGTEAFF. CDR3 bases: TGTGCCAGTAGTATCACCGCAGGGACTGAAGCTTTCTTT.

The chain carries TRBV9 and TRBJ2-5, with D tentatively TRBD2 (5 bases). V dropped 4 bases and J dropped 1 base, with 11 bases sitting between them. The CDR3 length is 14 residues. The germline V gene encodes CDR1 SGDLS and CDR2 YYNGEE. The CDR3 is CASSISSRQETQYF. The DNA for the CDR3 is TGTGCCAGCAGCATCTCTAGCCGCCAAGAGACCCAGTACTTC.

The V gene is TRBV30, the J gene TRBJ1-1; perhaps TRBD1 as D (6 bases). The CDR3 runs 14 residues. Germline CDR1 reads GTSNPN; CDR2 reads SVGIG (reference sequence). Trimming shortened V by 2 bases and J by 4 bases, and 14 bases separated the two germline ends. The CDR3 loop is CAWSRIGQSTEAFF. DNA for the CDR3: TGTGCCTGGAGTCGGATAGGACAGAGCACTGAAGCTTTCTTT. The full variable domain, its missing parts supplied by reference TRBV30 and TRBJ1-1, is SQTIHQWPATLVQPVGSPLSLECTVEGTSNPNLYWYRQAAGRGLQLLFYSVGIGQISSEVPQNLSASRPQDRQFILSSKKLLLSDSGFYLCAWSRIGQSTEAFFGQGTRLTVV.

The rearrangement uses TRBV29-1 and TRBJ2-1; TRBD2 matches at 10 bases. Germline V CDR1 and CDR2: SQVTM, ANQGSEA. The CDR3 length is 15 residues. V trimming: 1 base; J trimming: 7 bases; junction bases outside the gene matches: 7. The CDR3, as DNA: TGCAGCGTTGAAGGGGAAGCGGGGGGGCATAATGAGCAGTTCTTC. Translating it yields CSVEGEAGGHNEQFF.

This sequence joins TRBV10-1 and TRBJ1-1; D may be TRBD1 (5 bases). CDR3 size: 13 residues. CDR1 is WNHNN and CDR2 is SYGVQD in the germline V gene (reference sequence). Trimming shortened V by 0 bases and J by 3 bases, and 5 bases separated the two germline ends. Here the CDR3 DNA reads TGCGCCAGCAGTGAGTCAGGGGACACTGAAGCTTTCTTT. Encoded protein: CASSESGDTEAFF.

The chain has TRBV27 and TRBJ1-5, with no clear D. This CDR3 region has 16 residues. Trimming stripped 3 bases from V and 0 bases from J, with 12 bases between. CDR1 is MNHEY and CDR2 is SMNVEV in the germline V gene (reference sequence). CDR3 nucleotides: TGTGCCAGCAGTTTTTCGGCAAGCTATAGCAATCAGCCCCAGCATTTT. This sequence encodes CASSFSASYSNQPQHF.

This chain joins TRBV18 and TRBJ1-2; the match to TRBD1 covers 8 bases. V lost 3 bases and J lost 6; bases outside the gene matches: 9. The CDR3 extends over 15 amino acids. CDR1 and CDR2 (germline): KGHSH, LQKENI. The CDR3 DNA is TGTGCCAGCTCACCCGAGGGACAGGCCCTACATGGCTACACCTTC. Translating gives CASSPEGQALHGYTF.

This clone was counted a few times. The CDR3 coding sequence is TGTGCCAGCAGGGACCGGGACAACTCCTACGAGCAGTACTTC. It codes for CASRDRDNSYEQYF. The rearrangement uses TRBV6-8 and TRBJ2-7, with D tentatively TRBD1 (6 bases). The CDR3 has 14 amino acids. Germline CDR1 and CDR2: MNHGY and SAAAGT. Deletions cut 6 bases from V and 0 bases from J, with 12 bases between.

This chain connects TRBV6-8 to TRBJ1-1; 8 positions agree with TRBD1. This CDR3 is built from 13 residues. The V and J ends lost 5 bases and 3 bases, in that order; junction bases with no gene match: 2. Germline V gene lookup returns CDR1 MNHGY and CDR2 SAAAGT. This CDR3 is CASSRQGYTEAFF. For the CDR3, the DNA is TGTGCCAGCAGTCGACAGGGGTACACTGAAGCTTTCTTT.

The chain is built from TRBV6-8 and TRBJ1-2; 10 bases fit TRBD1. The CDR3 has 12 amino acids. The J segment lost 6 bases and the V segment lost 10 bases, leaving 5 bases of the junction unmatched. Germline CDR1 is MNHGY and CDR2 is SAAAGT. In nucleotides, the CDR3 is TGTGCCATCAGGGGGACAGGGGATGGCTACACCTTC. Its translation is CAIRGTGDGYTF.

The rearrangement uses TRBV11-3 and TRBJ2-5, with D possibly being TRBD2 (6 bases). The CDR3 runs to 15 residues. Germline CDR1 is SGHNT and CDR2 is YENEEA. Trimming removed 3 bases from V and 2 bases from J, with 13 bases in between. The CDR3 DNA follows: TGTGCCAGCAGCTTGGGTCTAGCGAGTCAAGAGACCCAGTACTTC. It translates to CASSLGLASQETQYF.

The chain uses TRBV18 and TRBJ2-1; D may be TRBD1 (6 bases). The CDR3 has 15 amino acids. The germline V gene has CDR1 KGHSH and CDR2 LQKENI. V was cut by 6 bases and J by 2 bases, with 14 bases left in between. DNA for the CDR3: TGTGCCAGCTCCCAGGAAACAGGGACCTACAATGAGCAGTTCTTC. Its protein product is CASSQETGTYNEQFF.

This clone was counted between two and nine times. The chain couples TRBV12-5 to TRBJ1-1; TRBD1 is a possible D gene (5 bases). The V gene lost 6 bases and the J gene lost 1 base, with 18 bases spanning the gap. Looked up from germline, CDR1 is LGHNT and CDR2 is FRNRAP. The CDR3 contains 16 residues. In DNA form, the CDR3 reads TGTGCTAGTGGGAAAACGGAGGGACGGGCGAACACTGAAGCTTTCTTT. Translating it yields CASGKTEGRANTEAFF.

There are a few counts of this clone. The chain joins TRBV6-8 to TRBJ2-5; TRBD2 agrees at 9 bases. Losses at the gene ends were 0 bases for V and 2 bases for J; bases not matched to a gene: 4. From germline, CDR1 is MNHGY and CDR2 SAAAGT. CDR3 length equals 16 residues. Here the CDR3 DNA reads TGTGCCAGCAGTTACTCAGGAACTAGCGGGCAAGAGACCCAGTACTTC. As protein: CASSYSGTSGQETQYF.